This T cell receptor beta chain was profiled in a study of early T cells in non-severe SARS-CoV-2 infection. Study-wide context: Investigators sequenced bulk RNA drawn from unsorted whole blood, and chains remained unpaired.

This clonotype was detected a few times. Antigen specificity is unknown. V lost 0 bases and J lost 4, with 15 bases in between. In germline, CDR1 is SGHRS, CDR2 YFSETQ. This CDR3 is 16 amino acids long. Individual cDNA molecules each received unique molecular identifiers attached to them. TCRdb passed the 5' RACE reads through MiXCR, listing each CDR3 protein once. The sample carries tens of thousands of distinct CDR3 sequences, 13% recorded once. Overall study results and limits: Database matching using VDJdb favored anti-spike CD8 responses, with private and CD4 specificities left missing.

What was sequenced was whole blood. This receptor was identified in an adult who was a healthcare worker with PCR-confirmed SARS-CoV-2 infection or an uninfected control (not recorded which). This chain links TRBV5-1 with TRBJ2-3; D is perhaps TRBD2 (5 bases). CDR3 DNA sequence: TGCGCCAGCAGCTTGGTACCGGGGAGTGAGGCAGATACGCAGTATTTT. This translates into CASSLVPGSEADTQYF.